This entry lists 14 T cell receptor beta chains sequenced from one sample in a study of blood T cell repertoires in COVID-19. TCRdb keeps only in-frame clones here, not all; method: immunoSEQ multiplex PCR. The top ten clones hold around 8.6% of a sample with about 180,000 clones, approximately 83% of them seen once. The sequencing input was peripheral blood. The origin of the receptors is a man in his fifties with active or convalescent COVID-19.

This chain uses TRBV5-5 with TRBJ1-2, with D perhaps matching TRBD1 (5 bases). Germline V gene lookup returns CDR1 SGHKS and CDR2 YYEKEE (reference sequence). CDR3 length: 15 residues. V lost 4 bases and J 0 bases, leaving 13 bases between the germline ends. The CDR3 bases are TGTGCCAGCAGCCTATCGGGGGATGCTAACTATGGCTACACCTTC. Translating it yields CASSLSGDANYGYTF.

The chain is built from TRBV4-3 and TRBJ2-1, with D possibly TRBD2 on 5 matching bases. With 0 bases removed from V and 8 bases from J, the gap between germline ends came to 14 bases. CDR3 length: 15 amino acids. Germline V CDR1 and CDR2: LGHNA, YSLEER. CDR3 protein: CASSQDRGTLYEQFF. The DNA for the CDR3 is TGCGCCAGCAGCCAAGATCGGGGAACTCTGTATGAGCAGTTCTTC.

The CDR3 DNA is TGTGCCAGCAGCGTAGGTTGGAGCGGGGCCTACGAGCAGTACTTC. Protein: CASSVGWSGAYEQYF. The rearrangement joins TRBV9 to TRBJ2-7; 7 bases are a match to TRBD2. The CDR3 runs 15 residues. J lost 2 bases, V lost 0 bases, and 5 bases had no gene match. Germline V gives CDR1 SGDLS, CDR2 YYNGEE.

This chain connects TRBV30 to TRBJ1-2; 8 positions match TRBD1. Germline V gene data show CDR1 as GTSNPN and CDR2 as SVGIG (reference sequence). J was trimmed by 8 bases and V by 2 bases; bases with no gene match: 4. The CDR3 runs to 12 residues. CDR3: CAWSKTGEGYTF. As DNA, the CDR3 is TGTGCCTGGAGTAAGACAGGGGAGGGCTACACCTTC.

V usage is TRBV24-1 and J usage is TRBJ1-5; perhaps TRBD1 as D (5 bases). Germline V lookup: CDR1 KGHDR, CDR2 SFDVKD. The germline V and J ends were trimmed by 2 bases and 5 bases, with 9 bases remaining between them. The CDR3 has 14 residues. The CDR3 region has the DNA TGTGCCACCAGTGATTCGGGGGATTATCAGCCCCAGCATTTT. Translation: CATSDSGDYQPQHF.

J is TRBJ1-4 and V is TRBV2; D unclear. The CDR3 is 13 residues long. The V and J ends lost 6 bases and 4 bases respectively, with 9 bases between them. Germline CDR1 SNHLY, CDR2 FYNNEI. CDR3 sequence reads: CASRVDFNEKLFF. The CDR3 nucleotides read TGTGCCAGCAGAGTGGACTTTAATGAAAAACTGTTTTTT.

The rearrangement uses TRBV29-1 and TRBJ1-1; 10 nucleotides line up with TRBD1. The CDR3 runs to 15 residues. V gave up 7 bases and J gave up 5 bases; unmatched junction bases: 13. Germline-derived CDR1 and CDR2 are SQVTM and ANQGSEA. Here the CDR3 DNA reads TGCAGCGCCTCCGGGACAGGGGCCGCCAGTACTGAAGCTTTCTTT. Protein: CSASGTGAASTEAFF.

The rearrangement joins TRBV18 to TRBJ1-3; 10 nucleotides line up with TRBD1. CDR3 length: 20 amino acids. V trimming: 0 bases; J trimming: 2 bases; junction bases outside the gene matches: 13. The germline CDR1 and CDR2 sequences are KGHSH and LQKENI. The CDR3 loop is CASSPPYFQGDRGAGNTIYF. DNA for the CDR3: TGTGCCAGCTCACCACCATACTTCCAAGGGGACAGGGGTGCTGGAAACACCATATATTTT.

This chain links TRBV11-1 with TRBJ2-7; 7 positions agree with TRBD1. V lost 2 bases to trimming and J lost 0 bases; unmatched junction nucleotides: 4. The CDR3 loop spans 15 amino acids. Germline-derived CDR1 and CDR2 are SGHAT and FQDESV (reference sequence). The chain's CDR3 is CASSLNRDSSYEQYF. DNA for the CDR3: TGTGCCAGCAGCTTAAACCGGGACAGCTCCTACGAGCAGTACTTC. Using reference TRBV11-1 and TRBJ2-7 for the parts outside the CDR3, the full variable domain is EAEVAQSPRYKITEKSQAVAFWCDPISGHATLYWYRQILGQGPELLVQFQDESVVDDSQLPKDRFSAERLKGVDSTLKIQPAELGDSAMYLCASSLNRDSSYEQYFGPGTRLTVT.

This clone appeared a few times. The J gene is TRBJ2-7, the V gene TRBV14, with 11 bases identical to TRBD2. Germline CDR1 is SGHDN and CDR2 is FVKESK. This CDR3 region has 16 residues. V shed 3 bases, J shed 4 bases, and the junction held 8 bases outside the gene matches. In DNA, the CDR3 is TGTGCCAGCAGCCAGGATGTAAGGACTAGCGGGTACGAGCAGTACTTC. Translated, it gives CASSQDVRTSGYEQYF.

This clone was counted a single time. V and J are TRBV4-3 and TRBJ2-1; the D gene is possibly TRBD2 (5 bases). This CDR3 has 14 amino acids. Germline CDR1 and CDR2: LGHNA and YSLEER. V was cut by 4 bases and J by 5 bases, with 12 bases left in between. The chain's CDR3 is CASSRPSGNNEQFF. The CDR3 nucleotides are TGCGCCAGCAGCCGGCCCTCGGGGAACAATGAGCAGTTCTTC.

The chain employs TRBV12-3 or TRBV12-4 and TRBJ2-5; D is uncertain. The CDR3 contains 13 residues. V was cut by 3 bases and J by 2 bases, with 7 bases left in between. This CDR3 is CASSFNGQETQYF. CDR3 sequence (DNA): TGTGCCAGCAGTTTCAACGGTCAAGAGACCCAGTACTTC.

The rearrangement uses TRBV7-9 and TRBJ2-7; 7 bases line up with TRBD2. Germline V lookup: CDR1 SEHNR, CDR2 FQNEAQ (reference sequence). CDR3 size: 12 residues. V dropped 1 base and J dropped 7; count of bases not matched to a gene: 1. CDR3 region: CASSLGGGEQYF. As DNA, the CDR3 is TGTGCCAGCAGCTTAGGGGGAGGGGAGCAGTACTTC.

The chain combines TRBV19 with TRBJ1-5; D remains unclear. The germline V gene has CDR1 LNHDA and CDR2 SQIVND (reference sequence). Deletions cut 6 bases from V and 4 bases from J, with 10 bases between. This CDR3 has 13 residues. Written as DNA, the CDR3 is TGTGCCAGTAGCGGAGCCTGGAATCAGCCCCAGCATTTT. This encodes CASSGAWNQPQHF.